The rows below give T cell receptor beta chains drawn from one sample of a study of OX40 agonist ivuxolimab in advanced cancers. The repertoire was sequenced with immunoSEQ multiplex PCR; TCRdb's copy has only in-frame clones and lacks some. The sample includes tens of thousands of clones, around four fifths seen only once; the top ten take 1.1%. The sequencing here drew on CD4+ or CD8+ T cells sorted from blood, taken in a trial of the OX40 agonist ivuxolimab. Receptor source: an adult with an advanced solid tumor such as melanoma, head and neck, liver or kidney cancer. Both conserved end residues are part of each CDR3. A D gene is named only where the DNA matches it firmly. Part of the rows lack a size; the others show once, few, many or a class for expanded clones.

j_call clone_size d_call v_call cdr3_nt cdr3_aa
TRBJ1-6 few NA TRBV27 TGTGCCAGCACCACCCTCTACAGGGATGGTTCACCCCTCCACTTT CASTTLYRDGSPLHF
TRBJ1-3 once NA TRBV4-1 TGCGCCAGCAGCCAAGGCGACCCCGCTGGAAACACCATATATTTT CASSQGDPAGNTIYF
TRBJ2-1 NA NA TRBV7-2 TGTGCCAGCAGCTTAGATGTAGGGGACTACAATGAGCAGTTCTTC CASSLDVGDYNEQFF
TRBJ1-1 NA NA TRBV7-2 TGTGCCAGCAGCCTACAATTACTGAACACTGAAGCTTTCTTT CASSLQLLNTEAFF
TRBJ2-5 few NA TRBV9 TGTGCCAGCAGCGTTAGCGGCACCCAAGAGACCCAGTACTTC CASSVSGTQETQYF
TRBJ2-7 NA TRBD1 TRBV4-1 TGCGCCAGCAGCCAAGATTTTGGGTGGGGGGACAGGAGCTACGAGCAGTACTTC CASSQDFGWGDRSYEQYF
TRBJ2-1 NA NA TRBV7-3 TGTGCCAGCAGCTTAACGTTGCAAAGTAATGAGCAGTTCTTC CASSLTLQSNEQFF
TRBJ1-6 NA TRBD1 TRBV5-4 TGTGCCAGCAGCTCGGGACAGGGAGGGGATTCACCCCTCCACTTT CASSSGQGGDSPLHF
TRBJ1-1 NA TRBD1 TRBV27 TGTGCCAGCAGTGGGGGACAGGGGGCCACTGAAGCTTTCTTT CASSGGQGATEAFF
TRBJ2-7 NA TRBD1 TRBV28 TGTGCCAGCAGTACTCCGGGAGGGGACAGGGGCTACGAGCAGTACTTC CASSTPGGDRGYEQYF
TRBJ1-5 once TRBD1 TRBV19 TGTGCCAGTAGTGCTAAAGACAGGGCCCCGGATCAGCCCCAGCATTTT CASSAKDRAPDQPQHF
TRBJ2-2 NA NA TRBV11-3 TGTGCCAGCAGCTTCGGGGGGCGTAACACCGGGGAGCTGTTTTTT CASSFGGRNTGELFF
TRBJ2-1 few TRBD2 TRBV5-1 TGCGCCAGCAGCTCGGGACTAGCGGGGGGCACTTACAATGAGCAGTTCTTC CASSSGLAGGTYNEQFF
TRBJ2-2 once TRBD2 TRBV11-1 TGTGCCAGCAGCTTCTCGAGGACTAGCGGTACATACACCGGGGAGCTGTTTTTT CASSFSRTSGTYTGELFF
TRBJ2-2 NA NA TRBV7-6 TGTGCCAGCAGCTTGCAGACGGGATCGAACACCGGGGAGCTGTTTTTT CASSLQTGSNTGELFF
TRBJ2-3 once NA TRBV5-1 TGCGCCAGCATGGGTCTAGGACTAACAGATACGCAGTATTTT CASMGLGLTDTQYF
TRBJ2-5 NA NA TRBV9 TGTGCCAGCAGCGTTTCAGGGGAAGAGACCCAGTACTTC CASSVSGEETQYF
TRBJ2-6 NA TRBD1 TRBV2 TGTGCCAGCAGTGAGGATCGACAGGGGGTTGCTGGGGCCAACGTCCTGACTTTC CASSEDRQGVAGANVLTF
TRBJ2-5 NA NA TRBV7-8 TGTGCCAGCAGCTTCGCCGGGGCCCTCCAAGAGACCCAGTACTTC CASSFAGALQETQYF
TRBJ2-1 NA TRBD2 TRBV18 TGTGCCAGCTCACCACCTATCAGTGTCGGGGGGGCCTACAATGAGCAGTTCTTC CASSPPISVGGAYNEQFF
TRBJ2-4 NA TRBD2 TRBV5-1 TGCGCCAGCAGCCCGCCTGAGCGGGGGATAAACATTCAGTACTTC CASSPPERGINIQYF
TRBJ2-3 NA TRBD1 TRBV7-2 TGTGCCAGCAGCCGTGGGGGGACAGGGGGCACAGATACGCAGTATTTT CASSRGGTGGTDTQYF
TRBJ1-5 NA TRBD1 TRBV4-1 TGCGCCAGCAGCCAAGATCGGGACAGAGAAAATCAGCCCCAGCATTTT CASSQDRDRENQPQHF
TRBJ2-3 once TRBD1 TRBV7-6 TGTGCCAGCAGCTCGGGACAGCGTTATAGCACAGATACGCAGTATTTT CASSSGQRYSTDTQYF
TRBJ1-1 NA NA TRBV27 TGTGCCAGCAGTTTATTAGTGAACACTGAAGCTTTCTTT CASSLLVNTEAFF
TRBJ2-5 NA NA TRBV7-2 TGTGCCAGCAGCTCGAGGGGCGGCCCCCAAGAGACCCAGTACTTC CASSSRGGPQETQYF
TRBJ1-5 NA NA TRBV15 TGTGCCACCAGCAGAGGTCAGGGTAGCAATCAGCCCCAGCATTTT CATSRGQGSNQPQHF
TRBJ1-1 NA NA TRBV27 TGTGCCAGCAGTTTAAACAGGTTCTCCGCCGTGGCTTTCTTT CASSLNRFSAVAFF
TRBJ1-1 NA NA TRBV11-1 TGTGCCAGCAGCTTAGAGTTAGTGGGGACTGAAGCTTTCTTT CASSLELVGTEAFF